The entry below describes one T cell receptor (beta chain). The V and J ends lost 6 bases and 2 bases, in that order; junction bases with no gene match: 6. Looked up from germline, CDR1 is SQVTM and CDR2 is ANQGSEA. This CDR3 has 13 residues. This specimen belongs to a study of blood T cell repertoires in COVID-19. Data came from immunoSEQ multiplex PCR; TCRdb stores just in-frame clones and leaves some out. The table records about 120,000 clones, roughly 84% of them present only once. The origin of this receptor is a woman aged 25 to 39 who had recovered from COVID-19. Material: PBMCs or T cells enriched from blood (not recorded which). This sequence joins TRBV29-1 and TRBJ2-7; TRBD2 agrees at 8 bases. The CDR3 DNA sequence: TGCAGCGTCCCCGGGACTAGTCCCTACGAGCAGTACTTC. Protein sequence: CSVPGTSPYEQYF.